Listed here are 10 T cell receptor beta chains from one sample, sequenced in a study of cytomegalovirus exposure and HLA in healthy donors. TCRdb keeps only in-frame clones here, not all; method: immunoSEQ multiplex PCR. Of some 150,000 clones in the sample, around nine tenths are singletons; the top ten hold 2.5% to 3%. The specimen sequenced was PBMCs. The receptors stem from a man younger than 35 in good health and CMV-seronegative.

V and J are TRBV7-8 and TRBJ2-5; 15 positions match TRBD2. The CDR3 is made up of 14 amino acids. Trimming at V came to 5 bases and at J to 9 bases, leaving 4 bases not matched to a gene. The germline V gene encodes CDR1 SGHVS and CDR2 FQNEAQ. This chain's CDR3 is CASSPRTSGGAQYF. The CDR3 DNA reads as TGTGCCAGCAGCCCCCGGACTAGCGGGGGGGCCCAGTACTTC.

This clone was detected only once. The V and J genes are TRBV11-2 and TRBJ2-7, with D perhaps matching TRBD2 (5 bases). The CDR3 loop spans 17 amino acids. The V and J ends lost 0 bases and 0 bases respectively, with 15 bases between them. The germline V gene has CDR1 SGHAT and CDR2 FQNNGV. This CDR3 is CASSLDSAVGSSYEQYV. The CDR3, as DNA: TGTGCCAGCAGCTTAGACTCGGCGGTGGGGAGCTCCTACGAGCAGTACGTC.

The chain is built from TRBV5-6 and TRBJ2-1, with TRBD2 matching over 7 bases. The CDR3 extends over 16 amino acids. From germline, CDR1 is SGHDT and CDR2 YYEEEE. V shed 4 bases and J 0 bases; nucleotides not matched to a gene: 7. The chain's CDR3 is CASSQASGPSYNEQFF. Here the CDR3 DNA reads TGTGCCAGCAGCCAAGCTAGCGGTCCCTCCTACAATGAGCAGTTCTTC.

The CDR3 nucleotides read TGTGCCATCAGTGAGGACAGGGGGAACACTGAAGCTTTCTTT. It is translated as CAISEDRGNTEAFF. The chain couples TRBV10-3 to TRBJ1-1; TRBD1 agrees at 8 bases. V dropped 2 bases and J dropped 1; count of bases not matched to a gene: 0. The germline gives CDR1 ENHRY, CDR2 SYGVKD. CDR3 size: 14 residues.

The V gene is TRBV11-2, the J gene TRBJ2-7, with 8 positions matching TRBD1. The V gene end was trimmed by 1 base and the J gene end by 2 bases; junction bases not matched to a gene: 1. The length of the CDR3 is 14 residues. The V gene's germline CDR1 is SGHAT and CDR2 FQNNGV. DNA of the CDR3: TGTGCCAGCAGCTTAGGACAGGGGACCTACGAGCAGTACGTC. Translated: CASSLGQGTYEQYV.

This chain joins TRBV5-4 and TRBJ1-1; TRBD1 agrees at 8 bases. This CDR3 has 14 residues. J lost 1 base, V lost 4 bases, and 3 bases had no gene match. Germline loops: CDR1 SGHNT, CDR2 YYREEE (reference sequence). The CDR3 is CASSRGQGNTEAFF. The CDR3 bases are TGTGCCAGCAGCCGCGGACAGGGGAACACTGAAGCTTTCTTT.

The J gene is TRBJ2-1, the V gene TRBV7-9, with TRBD2 matching over 10 bases. Germline CDR1 reads SEHNR; CDR2 reads FQNEAQ (reference sequence). V shed 3 bases, J shed 6 bases, and the junction held 14 bases outside the gene matches. This CDR3 contains 18 residues. The CDR3 here is CASSFIEKSGRAINEQFF. The CDR3 DNA follows: TGTGCCAGCAGCTTCATTGAGAAGAGCGGGAGGGCCATCAATGAGCAGTTCTTC. The variable domain in full, with the rest retrieved from reference TRBV7-9 and TRBJ2-1, is DTGVSQNPRHKITKRGQNVTFRCDPISEHNRLYWYRQTLGQGPEFLTYFQNEAQLEKSRLLSDRFSAERPKGSFSTLEIQRTEQGDSAMYLCASSFIEKSGRAINEQFFGPGTRLTVL.

The chain has TRBV14 and TRBJ2-5, with 12 bases matching TRBD2. CDR1 SGHDN and CDR2 FVKESK come from the germline V gene. Trimming at V came to 1 base and at J to 5 bases, leaving 8 bases not matched to a gene. The length of the CDR3 is 17 residues. CDR3 DNA: TGTGCCAGCAGCCAAGTCATGACTAGCGGGAGTTGGGAGACCCAGTACTTC. Translated, it gives CASSQVMTSGSWETQYF.

The V gene is TRBV6-5, the J gene TRBJ2-7, with D tentatively TRBD2 (6 bases). CDR3 size: 11 residues. Trimming stripped 10 bases from V and 3 bases from J, with 10 bases between. CDR1 and CDR2 from the germline V gene are MNHEY and SVGAGI. The CDR3 DNA reads TGTGCCACCCGGCGGGACTACGAGCAGTACTTC. It encodes CATRRDYEQYF.

This clone was observed once. The chain couples TRBV4-2 to TRBJ1-4, with a weak D call TRBD1 (5 bases). V lost 0 bases and J 8 bases, leaving 16 bases between the germline ends. The CDR3 length is 16 residues. Germline V gives CDR1 LGHNA, CDR2 YNFKEQ. Here the CDR3 DNA reads TGTGCCAGCAGCCAAGAGGGGCAGGGTTATGGGGAAAAACTGTTTTTT. It yields the protein CASSQEGQGYGEKLFF.